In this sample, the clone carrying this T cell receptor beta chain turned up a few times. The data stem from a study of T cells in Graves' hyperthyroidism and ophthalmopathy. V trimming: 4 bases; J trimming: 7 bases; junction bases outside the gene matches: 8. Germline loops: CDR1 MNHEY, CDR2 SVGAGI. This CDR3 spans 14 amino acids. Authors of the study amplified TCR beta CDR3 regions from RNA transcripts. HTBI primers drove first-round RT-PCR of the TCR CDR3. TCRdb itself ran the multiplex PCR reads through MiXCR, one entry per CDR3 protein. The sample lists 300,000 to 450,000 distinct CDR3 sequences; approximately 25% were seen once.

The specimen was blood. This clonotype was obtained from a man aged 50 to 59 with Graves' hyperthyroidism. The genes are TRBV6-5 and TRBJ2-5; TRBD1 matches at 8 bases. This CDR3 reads CASSFNRGLGTQYF. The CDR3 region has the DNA TGTGCCAGCAGTTTCAACAGGGGGTTGGGGACCCAGTACTTC.